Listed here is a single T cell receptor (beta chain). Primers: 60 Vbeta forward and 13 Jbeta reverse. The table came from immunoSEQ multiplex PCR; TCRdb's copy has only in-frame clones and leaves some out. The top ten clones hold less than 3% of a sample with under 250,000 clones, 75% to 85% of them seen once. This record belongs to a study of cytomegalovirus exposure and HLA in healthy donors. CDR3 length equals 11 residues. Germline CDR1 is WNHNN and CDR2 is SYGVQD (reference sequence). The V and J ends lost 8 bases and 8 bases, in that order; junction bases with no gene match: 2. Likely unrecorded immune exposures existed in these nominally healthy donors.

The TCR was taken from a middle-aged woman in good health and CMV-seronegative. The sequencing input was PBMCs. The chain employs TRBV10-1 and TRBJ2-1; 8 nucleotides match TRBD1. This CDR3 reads CASWGQDEQFF. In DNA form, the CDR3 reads TGCGCCAGCTGGGGACAGGATGAGCAGTTCTTC.